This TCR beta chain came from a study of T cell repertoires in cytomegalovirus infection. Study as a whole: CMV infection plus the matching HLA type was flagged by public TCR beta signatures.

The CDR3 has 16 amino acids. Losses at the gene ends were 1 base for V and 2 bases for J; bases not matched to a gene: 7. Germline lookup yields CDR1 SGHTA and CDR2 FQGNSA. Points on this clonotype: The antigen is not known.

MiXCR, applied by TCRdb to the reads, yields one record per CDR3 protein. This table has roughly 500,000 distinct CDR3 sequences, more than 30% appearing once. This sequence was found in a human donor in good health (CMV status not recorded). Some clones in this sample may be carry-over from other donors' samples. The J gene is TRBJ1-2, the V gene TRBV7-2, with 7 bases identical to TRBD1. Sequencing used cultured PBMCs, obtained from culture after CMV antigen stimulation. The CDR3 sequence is CASSLESGRGNYGYTF. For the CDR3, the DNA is TGTGCCAGCAGCTTAGAGTCGGGCAGGGGGAACTATGGCTACACCTTC.